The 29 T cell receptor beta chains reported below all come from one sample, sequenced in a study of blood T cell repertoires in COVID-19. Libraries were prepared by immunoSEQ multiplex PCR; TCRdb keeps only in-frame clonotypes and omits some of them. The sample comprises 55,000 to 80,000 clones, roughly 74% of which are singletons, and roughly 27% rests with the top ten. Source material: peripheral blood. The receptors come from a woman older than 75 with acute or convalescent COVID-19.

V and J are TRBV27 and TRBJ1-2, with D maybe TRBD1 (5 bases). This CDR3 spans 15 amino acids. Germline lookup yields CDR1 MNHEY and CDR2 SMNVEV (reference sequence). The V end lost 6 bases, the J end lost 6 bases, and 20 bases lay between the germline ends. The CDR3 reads CASSHRGEGGDGYTF. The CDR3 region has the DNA TGTGCCAGCAGCCACCGAGGGGAGGGAGGGGATGGCTACACCTTC.

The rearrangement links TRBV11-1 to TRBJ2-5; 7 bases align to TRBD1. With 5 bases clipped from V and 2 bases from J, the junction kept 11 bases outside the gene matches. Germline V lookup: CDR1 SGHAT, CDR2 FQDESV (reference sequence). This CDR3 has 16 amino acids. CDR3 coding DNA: TGTGCCAGCAGCCCCAGACAGGGTTTGGATCAAGAGACCCAGTACTTC. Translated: CASSPRQGLDQETQYF. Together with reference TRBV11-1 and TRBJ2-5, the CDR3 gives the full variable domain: EAEVAQSPRYKITEKSQAVAFWCDPISGHATLYWYRQILGQGPELLVQFQDESVVDDSQLPKDRFSAERLKGVDSTLKIQPAELGDSAMYLCASSPRQGLDQETQYFGPGTRLLVL.

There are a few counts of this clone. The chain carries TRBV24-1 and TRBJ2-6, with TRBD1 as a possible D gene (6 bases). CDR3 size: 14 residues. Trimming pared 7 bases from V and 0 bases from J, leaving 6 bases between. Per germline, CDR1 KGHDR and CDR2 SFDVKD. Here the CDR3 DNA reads TGTGCCACCAGGGACAGCTCTGGGGCCAACGTCCTGACTTTC. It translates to CATRDSSGANVLTF.

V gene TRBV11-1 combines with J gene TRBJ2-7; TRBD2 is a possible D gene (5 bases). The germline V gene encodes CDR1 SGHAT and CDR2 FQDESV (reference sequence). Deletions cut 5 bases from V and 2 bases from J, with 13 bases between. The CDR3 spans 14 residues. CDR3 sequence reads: CASSRRRVPYEQYF. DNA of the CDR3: TGTGCCAGCAGCCGTAGGCGGGTCCCCTACGAGCAGTACTTC.

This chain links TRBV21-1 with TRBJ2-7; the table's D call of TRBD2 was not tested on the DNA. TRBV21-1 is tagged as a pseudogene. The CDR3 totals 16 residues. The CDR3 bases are TGTGCCAGCAGCAAAGGTCCTGGGACTTCGCCCTACGAGCAGTACTTC. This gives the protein CASSKGPGTSPYEQYF.

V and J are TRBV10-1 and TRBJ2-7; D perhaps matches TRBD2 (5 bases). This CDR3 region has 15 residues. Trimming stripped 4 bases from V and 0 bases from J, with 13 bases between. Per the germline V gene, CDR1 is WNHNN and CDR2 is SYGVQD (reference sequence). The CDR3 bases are TGCGCCAGCAGTGGGGTGAGGGCCAGCTCCTACGAGCAGTACTTC. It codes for CASSGVRASSYEQYF.

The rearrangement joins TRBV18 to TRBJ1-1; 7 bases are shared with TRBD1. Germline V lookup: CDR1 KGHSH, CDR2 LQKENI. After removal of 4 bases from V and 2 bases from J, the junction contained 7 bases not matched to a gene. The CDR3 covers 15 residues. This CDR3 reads CASSLRDSENTEAFF. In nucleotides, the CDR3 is TGTGCCAGCTCACTCCGGGACAGTGAAAACACTGAAGCTTTCTTT.

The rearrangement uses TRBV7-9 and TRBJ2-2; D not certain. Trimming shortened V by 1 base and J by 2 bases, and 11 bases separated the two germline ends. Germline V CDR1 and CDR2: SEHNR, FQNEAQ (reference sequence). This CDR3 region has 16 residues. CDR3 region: CASSLDPYLNTGELFF. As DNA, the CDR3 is TGTGCCAGCAGCTTAGATCCTTACCTAAACACCGGGGAGCTGTTTTTT.

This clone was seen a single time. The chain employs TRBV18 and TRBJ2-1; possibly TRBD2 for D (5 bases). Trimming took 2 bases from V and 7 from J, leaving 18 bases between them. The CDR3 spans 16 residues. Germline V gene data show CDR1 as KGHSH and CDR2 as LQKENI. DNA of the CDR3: TGTGCCAGCTCACCAGTTCGGGGTTCTTTTGCAAATGAGCAGTTCTTC. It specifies CASSPVRGSFANEQFF.

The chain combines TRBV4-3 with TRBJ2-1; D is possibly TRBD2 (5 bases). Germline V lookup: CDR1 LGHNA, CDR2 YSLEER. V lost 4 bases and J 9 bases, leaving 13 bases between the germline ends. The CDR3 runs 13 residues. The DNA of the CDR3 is TGCGCCAGCAGCCGAGGGCTGGGGTTTGAGCAGTTCTTC. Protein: CASSRGLGFEQFF.

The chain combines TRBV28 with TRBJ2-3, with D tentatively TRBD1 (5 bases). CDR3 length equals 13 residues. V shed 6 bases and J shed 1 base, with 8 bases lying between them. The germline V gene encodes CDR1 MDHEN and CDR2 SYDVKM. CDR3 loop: CASSLQGTDTQYF. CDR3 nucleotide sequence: TGTGCCAGCAGCCTACAGGGCACAGATACGCAGTATTTT.

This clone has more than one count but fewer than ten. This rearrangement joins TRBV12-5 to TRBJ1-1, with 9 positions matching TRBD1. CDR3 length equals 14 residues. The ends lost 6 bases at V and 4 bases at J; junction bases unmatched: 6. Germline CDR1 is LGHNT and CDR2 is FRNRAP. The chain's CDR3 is CASGSGTGSTEAFF. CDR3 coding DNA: TGTGCTAGTGGATCCGGGACAGGGAGCACTGAAGCTTTCTTT.

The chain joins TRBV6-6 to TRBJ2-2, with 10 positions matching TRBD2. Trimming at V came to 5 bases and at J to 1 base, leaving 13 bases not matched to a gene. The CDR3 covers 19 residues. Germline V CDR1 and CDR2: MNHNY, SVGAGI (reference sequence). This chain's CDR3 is CASSPLGLAELLNTGELFF. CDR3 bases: TGTGCCAGCAGTCCTCTTGGACTAGCGGAGTTATTGAACACCGGGGAGCTGTTTTTT.

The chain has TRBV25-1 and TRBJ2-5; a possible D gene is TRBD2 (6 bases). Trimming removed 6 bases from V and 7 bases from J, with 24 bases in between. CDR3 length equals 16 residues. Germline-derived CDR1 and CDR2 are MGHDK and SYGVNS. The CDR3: CASRSGGFGESGTQYF. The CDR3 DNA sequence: TGTGCCAGCAGATCAGGAGGGTTTGGGGAGTCCGGGACCCAGTACTTC.

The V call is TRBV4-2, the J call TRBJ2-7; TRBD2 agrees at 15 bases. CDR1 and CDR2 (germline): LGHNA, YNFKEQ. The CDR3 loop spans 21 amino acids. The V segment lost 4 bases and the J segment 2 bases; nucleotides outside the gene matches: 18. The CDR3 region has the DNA TGTGCCAGCAGCCGACACTTACGCCCGGGACTAGCGGGAGGAGAAGCCTACGAGCAGTACTTC. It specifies CASSRHLRPGLAGGEAYEQYF.

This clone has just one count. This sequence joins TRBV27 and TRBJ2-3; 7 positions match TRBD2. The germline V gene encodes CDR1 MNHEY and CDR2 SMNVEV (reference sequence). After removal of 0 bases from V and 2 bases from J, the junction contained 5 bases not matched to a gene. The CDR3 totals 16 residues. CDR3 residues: CASSLSPGTTTDTQYF. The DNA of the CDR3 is TGTGCCAGCAGTTTATCGCCCGGGACTACCACAGATACGCAGTATTTT.

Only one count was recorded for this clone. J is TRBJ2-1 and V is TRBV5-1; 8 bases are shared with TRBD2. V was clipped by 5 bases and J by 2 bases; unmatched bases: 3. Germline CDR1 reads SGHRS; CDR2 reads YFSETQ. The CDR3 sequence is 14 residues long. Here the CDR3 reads CASRQAGAYNEQFF. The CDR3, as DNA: TGCGCCAGCAGACAAGCGGGGGCCTACAATGAGCAGTTCTTC.

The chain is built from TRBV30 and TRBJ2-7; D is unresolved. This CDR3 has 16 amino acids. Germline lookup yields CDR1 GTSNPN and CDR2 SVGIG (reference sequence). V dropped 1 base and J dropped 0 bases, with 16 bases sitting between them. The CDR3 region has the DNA TGTGCCTGGAGTGGCAGAAGCGCAAAAAGCTCCTACGAGCAGTACTTC. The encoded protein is CAWSGRSAKSSYEQYF.

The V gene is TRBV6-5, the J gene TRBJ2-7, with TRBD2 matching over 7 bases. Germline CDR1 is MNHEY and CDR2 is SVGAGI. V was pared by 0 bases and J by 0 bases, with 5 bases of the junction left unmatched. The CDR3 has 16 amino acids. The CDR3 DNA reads TGTGCCAGCAGTTACTCGGGACTACACAGCTCCTACGAGCAGTACTTC. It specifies CASSYSGLHSSYEQYF.

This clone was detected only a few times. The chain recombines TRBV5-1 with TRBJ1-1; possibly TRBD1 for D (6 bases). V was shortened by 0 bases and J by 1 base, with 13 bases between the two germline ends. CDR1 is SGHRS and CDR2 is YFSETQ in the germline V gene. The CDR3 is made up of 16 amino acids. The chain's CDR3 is CASSLGTWGQNTEAFF. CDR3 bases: TGCGCCAGCAGCTTGGGGACGTGGGGGCAGAACACTGAAGCTTTCTTT. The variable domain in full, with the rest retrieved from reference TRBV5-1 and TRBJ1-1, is KAGVTQTPRYLIKTRGQQVTLSCSPISGHRSVSWYQQTPGQGLQFLFEYFSETQRNKGNFPGRFSGRQFSNSRSEMNVSTLELGDSALYLCASSLGTWGQNTEAFFGQGTRLTVV.

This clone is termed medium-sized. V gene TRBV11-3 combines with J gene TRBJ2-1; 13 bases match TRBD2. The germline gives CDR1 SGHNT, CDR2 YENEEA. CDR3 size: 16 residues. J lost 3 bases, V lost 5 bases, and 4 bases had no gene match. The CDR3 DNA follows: TGTGCCAGCAGCCGGGGACTAGCGGGAATCTACAATGAGCAGTTCTTC. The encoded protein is CASSRGLAGIYNEQFF.

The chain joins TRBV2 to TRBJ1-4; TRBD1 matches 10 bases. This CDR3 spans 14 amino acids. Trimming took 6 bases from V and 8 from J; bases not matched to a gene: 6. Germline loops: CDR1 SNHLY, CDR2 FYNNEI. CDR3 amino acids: CASRGDRGREKLFF. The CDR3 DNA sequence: TGTGCCAGCAGAGGAGACAGGGGGCGAGAAAAACTGTTTTTT.

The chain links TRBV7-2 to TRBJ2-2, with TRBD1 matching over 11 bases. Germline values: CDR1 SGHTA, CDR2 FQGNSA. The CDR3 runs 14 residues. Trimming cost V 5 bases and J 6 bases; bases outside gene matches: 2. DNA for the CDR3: TGTGCCAGCAGCACGGACAGGGGGCCCGGGGAGCTGTTTTTT. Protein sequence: CASSTDRGPGELFF.

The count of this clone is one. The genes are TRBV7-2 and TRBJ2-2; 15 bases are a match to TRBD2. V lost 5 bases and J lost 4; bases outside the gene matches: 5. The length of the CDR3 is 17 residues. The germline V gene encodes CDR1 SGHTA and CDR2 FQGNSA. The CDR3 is CASSPPGLAGGTGELFF. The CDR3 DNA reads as TGTGCCAGCAGCCCTCCGGGACTAGCGGGAGGCACCGGGGAGCTGTTTTTT.

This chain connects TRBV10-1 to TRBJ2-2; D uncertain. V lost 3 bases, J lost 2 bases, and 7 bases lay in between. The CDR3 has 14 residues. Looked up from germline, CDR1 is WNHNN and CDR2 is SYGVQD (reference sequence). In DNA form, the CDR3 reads TGCGCCAGCAGTGACTGGAGAAACACCGGGGAGCTGTTTTTT. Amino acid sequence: CASSDWRNTGELFF.

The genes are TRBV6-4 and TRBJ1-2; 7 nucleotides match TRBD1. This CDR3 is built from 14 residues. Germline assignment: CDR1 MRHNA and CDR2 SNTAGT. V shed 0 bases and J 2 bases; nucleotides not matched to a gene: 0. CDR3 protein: CASSDSGQNYGYTF. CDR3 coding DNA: TGTGCCAGCAGTGACTCGGGACAGAACTATGGCTACACCTTC.

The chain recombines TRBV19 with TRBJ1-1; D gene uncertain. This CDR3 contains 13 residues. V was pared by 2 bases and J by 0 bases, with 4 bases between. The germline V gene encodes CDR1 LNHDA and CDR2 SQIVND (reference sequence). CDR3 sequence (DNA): TGTGCCAGTAGTATAACAGTGAACACTGAAGCTTTCTTT. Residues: CASSITVNTEAFF.

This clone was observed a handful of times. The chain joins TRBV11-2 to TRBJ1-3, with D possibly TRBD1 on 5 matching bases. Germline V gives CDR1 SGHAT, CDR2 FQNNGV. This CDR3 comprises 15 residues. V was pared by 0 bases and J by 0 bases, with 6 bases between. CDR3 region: CASSLETASGNTIYF. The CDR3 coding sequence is TGTGCCAGCAGCTTAGAGACAGCCTCTGGAAACACCATATATTTT.

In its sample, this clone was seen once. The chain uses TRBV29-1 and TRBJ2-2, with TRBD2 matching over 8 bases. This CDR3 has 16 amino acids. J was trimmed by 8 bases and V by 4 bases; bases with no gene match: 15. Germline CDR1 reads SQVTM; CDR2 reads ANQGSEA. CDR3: CSVGHPGVAGSGELFF. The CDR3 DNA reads TGCAGCGTTGGACACCCGGGAGTAGCGGGATCTGGGGAGCTGTTTTTT.